Reported below is one T cell receptor beta chain. Its antigen is currently unknown. The data were taken from a study of identical twins. Study findings and constraints: Shared out-of-frame alpha sequences (those common to twins) showed excess low generation probability.

V was clipped by 3 bases and J by 5 bases, with 15 bases between them. The CDR3 is made up of 15 amino acids. TCRdb processed the 5' RACE reads anew with MiXCR; each CDR3 protein has one entry. The sample consists of some 760,000 distinct CDR3 sequences, roughly 18% of them appearing once. The same data also contributed to another study, on T cells expressing NK-cell markers. That work adds: Repertoires of TCR beta were obtained from T cells sorted as CD3+CD56+NKG2C+, CD3+CD56+NKG2C- and CD3+CD56-NKG2C+.

Sequencing was done on a sample of PBMCs. The V gene is TRBV12-3 or TRBV12-4, the J gene TRBJ2-3, with D possibly being TRBD2 (6 bases). The TCR comes from a woman between 18 and 30 years old in good health. CDR3 bases: TGTGCCAGCAGTTTTCCCGGGGGAAAGGGAGATACGCAGTATTTT. Protein product: CASSFPGGKGDTQYF.